One and the same sample provided the 10 T cell receptor beta chains below, sequenced in a study of T cells in tumors after PD-1 blockade. Measured with immunoSEQ multiplex PCR; TCRdb has only the in-frame clones, and not every one. The sample records over 60,000 clones, roughly 70% being singletons. The sample consisted of PBMCs, taken after anti-PD-1 treatment. The receptor source for this set is a human donor with basal cell carcinoma.

This clone occurred once. The rearrangement uses TRBV28 and TRBJ2-1; no definite D call. The germline V gene has CDR1 MDHEN and CDR2 SYDVKM. V was pared by 4 bases and J by 9 bases, with 22 bases between. This CDR3 comprises 16 residues. CDR3 sequence (DNA): TGTGCCAGCAGTTCTCCCCTTTGGGCTCAGAATCGTGAGCAGTTCTTC. Translating it yields CASSSPLWAQNREQFF.

The chain combines TRBV3-1 (or the pseudogene TRBV3-2) with TRBJ1-4; the D gene is possibly TRBD1 (5 bases). The CDR3 sequence is 17 residues long. V was pared by 1 base and J by 7 bases, with 19 bases between. Per the germline V gene, CDR1 is LGHDT and CDR2 is YNNKEL (reference sequence). For the CDR3, the DNA is TGTGCCAGCAGCCAAGTCAAGGAAAGGGGTCGCGGTGAAAAACTGTTTTTT. Its translation: CASSQVKERGRGEKLFF.

This clone has only a few counts. The chain employs TRBV5-1 and TRBJ2-1; 7 nucleotides match TRBD2. From germline, CDR1 is SGHRS and CDR2 YFSETQ. CDR3 length: 15 amino acids. V lost 0 bases, J lost 7 bases, and 7 bases stayed unmatched. The CDR3 region has the DNA TGCGCCAGCAGCTTGGAGGGGAGGGGTGGTAATGAGCAGTTCTTC. It specifies CASSLEGRGGNEQFF.

The chain joins TRBV13 to TRBJ1-1; D perhaps matches TRBD1 (5 bases). V lost 10 bases to trimming and J lost 1 base, with 16 bases between them. This CDR3 comprises 14 residues. Germline CDR1 reads PRHDT; CDR2 reads FYEKMQ (reference sequence). CDR3 amino acids: CATRPGTWNTEAFF. Written as DNA, the CDR3 is TGTGCCACCCGACCCGGGACCTGGAACACTGAAGCTTTCTTT.

The chain links TRBV4-1 to TRBJ1-4; D perhaps matches TRBD1 (5 bases). The CDR3 spans 11 residues. Between the trimmed V and J ends, which lost 1 base and 12 bases, there was a span of 6 bases. Per germline, CDR1 MGHRA and CDR2 YSYEKL. The CDR3 DNA follows: TGCGCCAGCAGCCAAGCGGGGGAACTGTTTTTT. It specifies CASSQAGELFF.

This clone was counted between two and nine times. The chain uses TRBV3-1 (or the pseudogene TRBV3-2) and TRBJ1-2, with TRBD1 as a possible D gene (5 bases). There are 13 residues in the CDR3. Germline assignment: CDR1 LGHDT and CDR2 YNNKEL (reference sequence). The V and J ends lost 5 bases and 4 bases respectively, with 11 bases between them. DNA for the CDR3: TGTGCCAGCAGCTTGGACAAGATCTATGGCTACACCTTC. Protein: CASSLDKIYGYTF.

This chain joins TRBV16 and TRBJ1-2, with D unclear. The CDR3 is 13 residues long. The germline CDR1 and CDR2 sequences are KGHSY and FQNENV. V shed 2 bases and J shed 8 bases, with 12 bases lying between them. This CDR3 is CASSQEWGTGYTF. In nucleotides, the CDR3 is TGTGCCAGCAGCCAAGAGTGGGGAACCGGCTACACCTTC.

The V call is TRBV3-1 (or the pseudogene TRBV3-2), the J call TRBJ2-3, with D unresolved. This CDR3 region has 16 residues. The V gene's germline CDR1 is LGHDT and CDR2 YNNKEL (reference sequence). Trimming took 0 bases from V and 2 from J, leaving 12 bases between them. The CDR3 DNA sequence: TGTGCCAGCAGCCAAGAGGGTTTCGCGCCCACAGATACGCAGTATTTT. Its protein is CASSQEGFAPTDTQYF.

This clone was seen a handful of times. The chain carries TRBV2 and TRBJ2-1; a possible D gene is TRBD2 (5 bases). Trimming pared 2 bases from V and 4 bases from J, leaving 15 bases between. The length of the CDR3 is 16 residues. Germline V gene lookup returns CDR1 SNHLY and CDR2 FYNNEI. CDR3 sequence (DNA): TGTGCCAGCAGTGAAAACCGGGAAATACCGTACAATGAGCAGTTCTTC. Translated, it gives CASSENREIPYNEQFF.

V is TRBV6-1 and J is TRBJ2-5; 13 bases are shared with TRBD2. CDR3 length equals 15 residues. Germline loops: CDR1 MNHNS, CDR2 SASEGT. With 3 bases clipped from V and 4 bases from J, the junction kept 2 bases outside the gene matches. CDR3 residues: CASSDTSGGAETQYF. CDR3 DNA: TGTGCCAGCAGTGACACTAGCGGGGGGGCAGAGACCCAGTACTTC.